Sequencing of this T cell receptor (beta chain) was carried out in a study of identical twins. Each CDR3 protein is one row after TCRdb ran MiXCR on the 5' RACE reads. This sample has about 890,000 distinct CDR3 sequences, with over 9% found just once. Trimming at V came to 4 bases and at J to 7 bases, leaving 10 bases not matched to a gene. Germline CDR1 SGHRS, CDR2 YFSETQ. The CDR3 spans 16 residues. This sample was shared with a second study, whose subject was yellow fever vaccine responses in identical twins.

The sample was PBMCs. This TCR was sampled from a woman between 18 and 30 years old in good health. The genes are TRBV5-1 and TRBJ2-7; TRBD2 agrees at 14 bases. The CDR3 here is CASSIGGLAGAGEQYF. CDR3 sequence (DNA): TGCGCCAGCAGCATCGGGGGACTAGCGGGAGCTGGGGAGCAGTACTTC.